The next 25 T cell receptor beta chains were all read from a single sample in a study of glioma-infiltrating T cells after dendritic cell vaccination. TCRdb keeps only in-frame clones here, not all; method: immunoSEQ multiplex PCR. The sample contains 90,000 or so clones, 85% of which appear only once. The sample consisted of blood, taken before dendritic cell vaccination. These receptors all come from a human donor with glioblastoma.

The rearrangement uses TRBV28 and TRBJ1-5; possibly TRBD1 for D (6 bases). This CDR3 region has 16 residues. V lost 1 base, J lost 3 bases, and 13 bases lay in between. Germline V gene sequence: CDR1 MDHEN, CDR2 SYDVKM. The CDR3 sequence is CASSLSGGPINQPQHF. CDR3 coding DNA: TGTGCCAGCAGTTTATCTGGGGGCCCAATCAATCAGCCCCAGCATTTT.

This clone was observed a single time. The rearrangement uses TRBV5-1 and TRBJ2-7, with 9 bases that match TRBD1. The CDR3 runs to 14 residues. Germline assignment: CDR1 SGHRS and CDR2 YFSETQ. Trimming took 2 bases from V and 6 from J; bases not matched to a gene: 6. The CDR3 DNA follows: TGCGCCAGCAGCTTTACCGGGACAGGGACCGAGCAGTACTTC. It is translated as CASSFTGTGTEQYF. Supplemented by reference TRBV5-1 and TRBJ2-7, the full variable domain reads KAGVTQTPRYLIKTRGQQVTLSCSPISGHRSVSWYQQTPGQGLQFLFEYFSETQRNKGNFPGRFSGRQFSNSRSEMNVSTLELGDSALYLCASSFTGTGTEQYFGPGTRLTVT.

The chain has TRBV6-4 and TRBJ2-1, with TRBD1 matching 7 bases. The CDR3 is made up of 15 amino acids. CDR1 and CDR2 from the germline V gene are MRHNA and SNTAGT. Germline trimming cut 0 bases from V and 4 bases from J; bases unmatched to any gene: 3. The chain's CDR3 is CASSDSAGGYNEQFF. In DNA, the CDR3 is TGTGCCAGCAGTGACTCAGCAGGGGGATACAATGAGCAGTTCTTC.

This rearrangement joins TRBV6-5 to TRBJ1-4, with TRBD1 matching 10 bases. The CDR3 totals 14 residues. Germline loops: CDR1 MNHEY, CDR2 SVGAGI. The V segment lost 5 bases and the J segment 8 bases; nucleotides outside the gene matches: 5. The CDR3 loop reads CASSSWDRGEKLFF. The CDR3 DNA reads TGTGCCAGCAGTAGCTGGGACAGGGGCGAAAAACTGTTTTTT.

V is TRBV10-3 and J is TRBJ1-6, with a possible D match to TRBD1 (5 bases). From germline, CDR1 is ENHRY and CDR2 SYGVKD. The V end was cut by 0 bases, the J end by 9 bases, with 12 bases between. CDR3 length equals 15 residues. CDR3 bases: TGTGCCATCAGTGAGTCTGGGGCCGCGAGTTCACCCCTCCACTTT. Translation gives CAISESGAASSPLHF.

CDR3 sequence: CASSSDRGTGNTEAFF. CDR3 nucleotide sequence: TGTGCCAGCAGCTCCGACCGGGGGACAGGGAACACTGAAGCTTTCTTT. The chain uses TRBV11-2 and TRBJ1-1; 8 bases are shared with TRBD1. Germline-derived CDR1 and CDR2 are SGHAT and FQNNGV. The trim removed 4 bases at V and 1 base at J, leaving 8 bases unmatched. The CDR3 extends over 16 amino acids. Combining the CDR3 with reference TRBV11-2 and TRBJ1-1 gives the whole variable domain EAGVAQSPRYKIIEKRQSVAFWCNPISGHATLYWYQQILGQGPKLLIQFQNNGVVDDSQLPKDRFSAERLKGVDSTLKIQPAKLEDSAVYLCASSSDRGTGNTEAFFGQGTRLTVV.

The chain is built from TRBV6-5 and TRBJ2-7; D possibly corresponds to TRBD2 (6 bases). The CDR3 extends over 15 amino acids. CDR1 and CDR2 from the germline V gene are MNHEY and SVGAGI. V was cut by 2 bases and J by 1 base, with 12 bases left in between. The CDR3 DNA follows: TGTGCCAGCAGTTACGAGGCGGGACCGTCCTACGAGCAGTACTTC. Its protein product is CASSYEAGPSYEQYF.

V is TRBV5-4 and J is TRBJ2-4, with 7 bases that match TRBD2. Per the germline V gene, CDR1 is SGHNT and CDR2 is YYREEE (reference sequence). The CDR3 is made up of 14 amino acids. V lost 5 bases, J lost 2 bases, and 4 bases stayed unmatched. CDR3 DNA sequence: TGTGCCAGCAGTTCCGGGGGGACCAAAAACATTCAGTACTTC. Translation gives CASSSGGTKNIQYF.

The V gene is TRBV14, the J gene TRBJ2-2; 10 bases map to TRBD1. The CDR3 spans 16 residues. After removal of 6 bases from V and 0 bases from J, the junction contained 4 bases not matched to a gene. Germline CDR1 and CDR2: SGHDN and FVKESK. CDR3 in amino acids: CASSRQGATNTGELFF. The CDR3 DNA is TGTGCCAGCAGTAGACAGGGGGCTACGAACACCGGGGAGCTGTTTTTT.

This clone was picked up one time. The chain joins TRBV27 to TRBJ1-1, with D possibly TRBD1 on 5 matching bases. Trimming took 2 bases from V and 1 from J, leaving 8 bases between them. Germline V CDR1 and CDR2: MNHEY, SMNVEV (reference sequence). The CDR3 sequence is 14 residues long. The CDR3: CASSLITGNTEAFF. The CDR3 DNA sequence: TGTGCCAGCAGTTTAATCACAGGGAACACTGAAGCTTTCTTT.

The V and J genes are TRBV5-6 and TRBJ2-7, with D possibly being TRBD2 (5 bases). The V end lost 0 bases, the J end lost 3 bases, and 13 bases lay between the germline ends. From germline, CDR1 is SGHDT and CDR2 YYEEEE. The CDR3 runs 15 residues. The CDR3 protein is CASSLGRRGHYEQYF. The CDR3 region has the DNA TGTGCCAGCAGCTTGGGTCGGAGAGGGCACTACGAGCAGTACTTC.

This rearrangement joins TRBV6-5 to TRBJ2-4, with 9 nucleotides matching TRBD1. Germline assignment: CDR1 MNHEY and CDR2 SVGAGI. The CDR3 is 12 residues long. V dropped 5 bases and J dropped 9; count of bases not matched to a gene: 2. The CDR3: CASSPDRGIQYF. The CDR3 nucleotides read TGTGCCAGCAGTCCGGACAGGGGCATTCAGTACTTC.

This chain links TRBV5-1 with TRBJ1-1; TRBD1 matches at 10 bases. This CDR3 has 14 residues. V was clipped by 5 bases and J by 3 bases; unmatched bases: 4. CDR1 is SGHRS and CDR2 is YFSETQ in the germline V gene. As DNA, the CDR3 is TGCGCCAGCAGTGTGACAGGGGGCCACACTGAAGCTTTCTTT. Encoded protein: CASSVTGGHTEAFF.

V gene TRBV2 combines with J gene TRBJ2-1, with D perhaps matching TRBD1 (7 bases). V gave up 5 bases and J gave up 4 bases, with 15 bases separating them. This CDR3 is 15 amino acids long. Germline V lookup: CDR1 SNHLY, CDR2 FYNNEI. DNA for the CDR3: TGTGCCAGCAGTTTGGGGAGGACAGGATACAATGAGCAGTTCTTC. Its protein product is CASSLGRTGYNEQFF.

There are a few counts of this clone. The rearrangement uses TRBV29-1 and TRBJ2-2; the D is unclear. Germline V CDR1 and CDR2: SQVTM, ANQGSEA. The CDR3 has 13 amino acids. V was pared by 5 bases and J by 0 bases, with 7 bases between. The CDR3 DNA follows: TGCAGCGTTAAAATCTCGAACACCGGGGAGCTGTTTTTT. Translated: CSVKISNTGELFF.

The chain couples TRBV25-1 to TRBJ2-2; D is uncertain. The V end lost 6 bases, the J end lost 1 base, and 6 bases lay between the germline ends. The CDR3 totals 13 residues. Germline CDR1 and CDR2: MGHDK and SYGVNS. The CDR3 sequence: CASRGGNTGELFF. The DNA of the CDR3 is TGTGCCAGCAGAGGCGGGAACACCGGGGAGCTGTTTTTT. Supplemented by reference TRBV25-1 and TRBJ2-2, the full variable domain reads EADIYQTPRYLVIGTGKKITLECSQTMGHDKMYWYQQDPGMELHLIHYSYGVNSTEKGDLSSESTVSRIRTEHFPLTLESARPSHTSQYLCASRGGNTGELFFGEGSRLTVL.

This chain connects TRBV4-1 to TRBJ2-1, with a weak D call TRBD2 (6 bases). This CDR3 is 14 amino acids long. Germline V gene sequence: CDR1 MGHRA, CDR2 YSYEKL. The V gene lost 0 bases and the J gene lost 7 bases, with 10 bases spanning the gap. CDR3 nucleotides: TGCGCCAGCAGCCAAGAGGCAGGGAGGAATGAGCAGTTCTTC. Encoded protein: CASSQEAGRNEQFF.

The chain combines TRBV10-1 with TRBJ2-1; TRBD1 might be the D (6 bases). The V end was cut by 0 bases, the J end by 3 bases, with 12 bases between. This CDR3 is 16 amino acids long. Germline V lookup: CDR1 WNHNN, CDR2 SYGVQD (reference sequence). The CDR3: CASSESQGTSYNEQFF. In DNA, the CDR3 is TGCGCCAGCAGTGAGTCGCAGGGGACCAGCTACAATGAGCAGTTCTTC.

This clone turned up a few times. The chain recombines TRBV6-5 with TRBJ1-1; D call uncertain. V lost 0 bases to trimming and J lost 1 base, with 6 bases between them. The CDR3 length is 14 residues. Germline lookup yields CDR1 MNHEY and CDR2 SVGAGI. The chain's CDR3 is CASSYSTGNTEAFF. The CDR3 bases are TGTGCCAGCAGTTACTCGACGGGGAACACTGAAGCTTTCTTT.

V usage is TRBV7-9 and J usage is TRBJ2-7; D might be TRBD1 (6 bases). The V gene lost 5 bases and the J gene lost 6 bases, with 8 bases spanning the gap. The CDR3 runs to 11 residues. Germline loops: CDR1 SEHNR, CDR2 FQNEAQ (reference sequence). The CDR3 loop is CASSPRGEQYF. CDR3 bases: TGTGCCAGCAGCCCCAGGGGCGAGCAGTACTTC.

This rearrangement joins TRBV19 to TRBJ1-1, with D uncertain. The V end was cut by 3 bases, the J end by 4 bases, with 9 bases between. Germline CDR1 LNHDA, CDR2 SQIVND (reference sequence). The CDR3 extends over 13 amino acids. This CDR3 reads CASSMSSSTEAFF. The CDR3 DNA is TGTGCCAGTAGTATGAGTTCCTCCACTGAAGCTTTCTTT. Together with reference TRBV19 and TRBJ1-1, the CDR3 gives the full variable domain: DGGITQSPKYLFRKEGQNVTLSCEQNLNHDAMYWYRQDPGQGLRLIYYSQIVNDFQKGDIAEGYSVSREKKESFPLTVTSAQKNPTAFYLCASSMSSSTEAFFGQGTRLTVV.

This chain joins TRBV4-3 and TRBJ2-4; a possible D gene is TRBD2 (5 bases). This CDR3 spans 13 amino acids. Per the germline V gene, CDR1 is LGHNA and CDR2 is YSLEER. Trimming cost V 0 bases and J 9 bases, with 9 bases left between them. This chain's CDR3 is CASSQDSGGIQYF. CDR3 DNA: TGCGCCAGCAGCCAAGACTCAGGAGGCATTCAGTACTTC.

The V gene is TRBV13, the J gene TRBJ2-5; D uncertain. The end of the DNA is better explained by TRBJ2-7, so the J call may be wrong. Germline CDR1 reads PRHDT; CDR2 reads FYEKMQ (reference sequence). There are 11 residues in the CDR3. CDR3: CASSSSYEQYF. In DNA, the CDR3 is TGTGCCAGCAGCTCCTCCTACGAGCAGTACTTC.

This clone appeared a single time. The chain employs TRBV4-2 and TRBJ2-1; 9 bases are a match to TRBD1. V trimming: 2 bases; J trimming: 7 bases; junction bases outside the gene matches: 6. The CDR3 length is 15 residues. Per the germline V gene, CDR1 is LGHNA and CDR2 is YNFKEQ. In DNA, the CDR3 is TGTGCCAGCAGCCAACGGGGACAGGGTGCAAATGAGCAGTTCTTC. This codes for CASSQRGQGANEQFF.

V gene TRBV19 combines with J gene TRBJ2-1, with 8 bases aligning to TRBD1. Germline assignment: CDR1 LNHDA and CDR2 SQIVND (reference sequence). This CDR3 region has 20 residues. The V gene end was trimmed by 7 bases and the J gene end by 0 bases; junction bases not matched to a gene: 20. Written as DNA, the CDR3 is TGTGCCAGTAACCGCCCCGGGACAGGTACCCCCCGCGGCTCCTACAATGAGCAGTTCTTC. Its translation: CASNRPGTGTPRGSYNEQFF.